One sample yielded the 17 T cell receptor beta chains listed below, sequenced in a study of T cell changes during pregnancy in multiple sclerosis. The repertoire was sequenced with immunoSEQ multiplex PCR; TCRdb's copy has only in-frame clones and lacks some. The sample lists roughly 79,000 clones, 80% to 95% occurring once. The sample consisted of CD4+ T cells from peripheral blood mononuclear cells, taken before pregnancy. The receptors were gathered from a female donor with multiple sclerosis, enrolled in a pregnancy study.

This sequence joins TRBV19 and TRBJ2-1, with 12 bases matching TRBD2. Germline CDR1 reads LNHDA; CDR2 reads SQIVND (reference sequence). The CDR3 totals 16 residues. Unmatched junction bases numbered 11, after V lost 5 bases and J lost 9 bases. CDR3 loop: CASSYLAGGLGAEQFF. The CDR3, as DNA: TGTGCCAGTAGTTATCTAGCGGGAGGGTTAGGTGCTGAGCAGTTCTTC.

The sample holds a few counts of this clone. The rearrangement uses TRBV7-9 and TRBJ2-6; D call uncertain. V shed 5 bases and J shed 0 bases, with 8 bases lying between them. CDR1 is SEHNR, CDR2 FQNEAQ, per germline (reference sequence). The CDR3 covers 15 residues. CDR3 residues: CASSRALSGANVLTF. In DNA, the CDR3 is TGTGCCAGCAGCCGAGCCCTCTCTGGGGCCAACGTCCTGACTTTC.

This clone has a single count. The chain links TRBV6-5 to TRBJ1-6, with 7 bases identical to TRBD1. With 6 bases clipped from V and 9 bases from J, the junction kept 11 bases outside the gene matches. Germline V lookup: CDR1 MNHEY, CDR2 SVGAGI. This CDR3 has 15 amino acids. The CDR3 is CASSDRQGEGSPLHF. In nucleotides, the CDR3 is TGTGCCAGCAGCGATCGACAGGGTGAGGGTTCACCCCTCCACTTT.

The chain is built from TRBV7-8 and TRBJ2-3; 8 nucleotides agree with TRBD2. The CDR3 contains 18 residues. Germline CDR1 is SGHVS and CDR2 is FQNEAQ. Trimming cost V 5 bases and J 0 bases; bases outside gene matches: 13. The CDR3 spells CASSPTRRLAGSTDTQYF. The DNA for the CDR3 is TGTGCCAGCAGCCCAACCCGCCGATTAGCGGGAAGCACAGATACGCAGTATTTT.

The rearrangement joins TRBV10-3 to TRBJ1-1, with 8 bases aligning to TRBD1. Germline CDR1 ENHRY, CDR2 SYGVKD. The CDR3 sequence is 13 residues long. With V trimmed by 9 bases and J by 2 bases, 5 bases remained unmatched. Written as DNA, the CDR3 is TGTGCCATGAAGGACAGGGATAACACTGAAGCTTTCTTT. Translation: CAMKDRDNTEAFF.

The V and J genes are TRBV5-4 and TRBJ2-5; D is perhaps TRBD1 (6 bases). V gave up 2 bases and J gave up 1 base, with 12 bases separating them. The CDR3 extends over 15 amino acids. Germline CDR1 reads SGHNT; CDR2 reads YYREEE (reference sequence). CDR3 amino acids: CASSFRQVVQETQYF. The CDR3 DNA sequence: TGTGCCAGCAGCTTCAGACAGGTAGTCCAAGAGACCCAGTACTTC.

The V gene is TRBV5-1, the J gene TRBJ2-7, with D unclear. The V and J ends lost 2 bases and 3 bases respectively, with 15 bases between them. The CDR3 length is 15 residues. CDR1 is SGHRS and CDR2 is YFSETQ in the germline V gene. CDR3 sequence reads: CASSLFTSSYYEQYF. The CDR3 DNA reads TGCGCCAGCAGCTTATTTACAAGTTCATACTACGAGCAGTACTTC.

The CDR3 region has the DNA TGTGCCAGCTCTCTCCGGGGTCCCGACTATGGCTACACCTTC. Its translation is CASSLRGPDYGYTF. The genes are TRBV27 and TRBJ1-2; no definite D call. This CDR3 has 14 residues. Trimming left V 8 bases short and J 3 bases short, with 16 bases between. Germline CDR1 is MNHEY and CDR2 is SMNVEV (reference sequence).

The count of this clone is one. This chain uses TRBV7-9 with TRBJ2-5; 12 bases are a match to TRBD2. The CDR3 totals 15 residues. Looked up from germline, CDR1 is SEHNR and CDR2 is FQNEAQ (reference sequence). The ends lost 5 bases at V and 2 bases at J; junction bases unmatched: 3. The CDR3 loop reads CASSRLAGVQETQYF. For the CDR3, the DNA is TGTGCCAGCAGCCGACTAGCGGGGGTACAAGAGACCCAGTACTTC.

The chain combines TRBV30 with TRBJ2-4; 9 positions match TRBD2. Trimming cost V 2 bases and J 7 bases; bases outside gene matches: 18. The CDR3 extends over 18 amino acids. Germline lookup yields CDR1 GTSNPN and CDR2 SVGIG (reference sequence). CDR3 in DNA: TGTGCCTGGAGTACCGCTAGCGGGATCACAGGCCCACGGAACATTCAGTACTTC. Its translation is CAWSTASGITGPRNIQYF.

This chain joins TRBV7-9 and TRBJ2-1; 10 positions agree with TRBD1. V shed 4 bases, J shed 2 bases, and the junction held 14 bases outside the gene matches. The CDR3 is 19 residues long. The germline CDR1 and CDR2 sequences are SEHNR and FQNEAQ (reference sequence). The CDR3 DNA reads as TGTGCCAGCAGCTACCAAGACAGGGGGCAAAACTCGACCTACAATGAGCAGTTCTTC. This codes for CASSYQDRGQNSTYNEQFF.

This chain connects TRBV29-1 to TRBJ2-2; 9 nucleotides align to TRBD2. CDR1 and CDR2 from the germline V gene are SQVTM and ANQGSEA. This CDR3 spans 15 amino acids. V lost 1 base to trimming and J lost 6 bases; unmatched junction nucleotides: 6. The CDR3 region is CSVEVFSGSAGELFF. As DNA, the CDR3 is TGCAGCGTTGAAGTTTTTAGCGGGAGCGCCGGGGAGCTGTTTTTT.

The V and J genes are TRBV19 and TRBJ1-1, with 7 bases that match TRBD1. This CDR3 is built from 13 residues. Germline V lookup: CDR1 LNHDA, CDR2 SQIVND (reference sequence). The V segment lost 3 bases and the J segment 4 bases; nucleotides outside the gene matches: 2. CDR3 DNA: TGTGCCAGTAGTATCAAGGGGGCCACTGAAGCTTTCTTT. Its protein is CASSIKGATEAFF.

The chain recombines TRBV9 with TRBJ2-1; no clear D. CDR1 and CDR2 (germline): SGDLS, YYNGEE. This CDR3 has 13 amino acids. V lost 0 bases to trimming and J lost 8 bases, with 9 bases between them. DNA for the CDR3: TGTGCCAGCAGCGTAGGAAATCGGGATGAGCAGTTCTTC. Its protein is CASSVGNRDEQFF.

The chain recombines TRBV18 with TRBJ2-5, with 10 bases matching TRBD2. V lost 0 bases, J lost 4 bases, and 8 bases stayed unmatched. The CDR3 has 17 amino acids. CDR1 is KGHSH, CDR2 LQKENI, per germline. CDR3 in amino acids: CASSPPTSGGARETQYF. The CDR3 region has the DNA TGTGCCAGCTCACCACCTACAAGCGGGGGGGCCAGAGAGACCCAGTACTTC.

This clone was seen a single time. The V gene is TRBV6-6, the J gene TRBJ1-2; D is undetermined. This CDR3 is 13 amino acids long. Trimming took 7 bases from V and 6 from J, leaving 15 bases between them. CDR1 and CDR2 from the germline V gene are MNHNY and SVGAGI (reference sequence). Here the CDR3 DNA reads TGTGCCAGCACCACCGAGGGATGGAATGGCTACACCTTC. Translation gives CASTTEGWNGYTF.

V gene TRBV6-6 combines with J gene TRBJ2-7; 7 bases map to TRBD2. Germline V gene sequence: CDR1 MNHNY, CDR2 SVGAGI (reference sequence). V lost 7 bases and J lost 5; bases outside the gene matches: 8. This CDR3 region has 13 residues. The CDR3 loop reads CASTGGSMNEQYF. CDR3 in DNA: TGTGCCAGCACTGGCGGGAGCATGAACGAGCAGTACTTC.